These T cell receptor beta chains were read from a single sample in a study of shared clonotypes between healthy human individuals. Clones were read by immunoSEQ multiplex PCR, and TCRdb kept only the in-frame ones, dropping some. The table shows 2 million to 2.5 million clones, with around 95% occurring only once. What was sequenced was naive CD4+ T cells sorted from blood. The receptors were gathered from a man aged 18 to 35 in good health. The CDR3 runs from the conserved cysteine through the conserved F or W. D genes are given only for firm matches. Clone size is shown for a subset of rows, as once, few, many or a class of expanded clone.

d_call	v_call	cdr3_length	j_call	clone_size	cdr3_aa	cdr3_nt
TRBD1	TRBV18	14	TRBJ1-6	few	CASSAQGAGSPLHF	TGTGCCAGCTCGGCACAGGGGGCTGGTTCACCCCTCCACTTT
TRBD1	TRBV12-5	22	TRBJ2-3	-	CASGLVLKAPGTGPSSPDTQYF	TGTGCTAGTGGTTTGGTACTGAAGGCTCCGGGGACAGGGCCTAGTAGTCCAGATACGCAGTATTTT
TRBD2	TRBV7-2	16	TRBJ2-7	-	CASSLFTAGGSYEQYF	TGTGCCAGCAGCTTATTTACGGCGGGAGGGTCCTACGAGCAGTACTTC
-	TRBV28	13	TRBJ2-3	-	CASPPGSTDTQYF	TGTGCCAGCCCCCCAGGTAGCACAGATACGCAGTATTTT
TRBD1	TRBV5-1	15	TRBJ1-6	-	CASSLAGTGFSPLHF	TGCGCCAGCAGCTTGGCCGGGACAGGATTTTCACCCCTCCACTTT
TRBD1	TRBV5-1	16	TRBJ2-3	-	CASSSLTGVGTDTQYF	TGCGCCAGCAGCTCGCTGACAGGGGTAGGGACAGATACGCAGTATTTT
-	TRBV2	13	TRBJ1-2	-	CASSGEGGNGYTF	TGTGCCAGCAGTGGCGAGGGGGGTAATGGCTACACCTTC
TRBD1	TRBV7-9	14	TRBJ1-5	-	CASSRTGSDQPQHF	TGTGCCAGCAGCCGGACAGGATCAGATCAGCCCCAGCATTTT
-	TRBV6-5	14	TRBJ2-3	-	CASRIKTGSDTQYF	TGTGCCAGCAGGATCAAGACCGGCTCGGATACGCAGTATTTT
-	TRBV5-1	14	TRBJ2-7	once	CASSLGQVSYEQYF	TGCGCCAGCAGCTTGGGCCAAGTCTCCTACGAGCAGTACTTC
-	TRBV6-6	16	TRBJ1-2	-	CASSSLTGSAGYGYTF	TGTGCCAGCAGTTCGCTAACAGGGAGCGCCGGCTATGGCTACACCTTC
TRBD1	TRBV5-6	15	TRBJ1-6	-	CASSLWDRDNSPLHF	TGTGCCAGCAGCTTGTGGGACAGGGATAATTCACCCCTCCACTTT
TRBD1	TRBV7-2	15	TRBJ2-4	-	CASSPTGQGKNIQYF	TGTGCCAGCAGCCCCACGGGACAGGGGAAAAACATTCAGTACTTC
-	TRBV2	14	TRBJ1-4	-	CASSAVGGNEKLFF	TGTGCCAGCAGTGCAGTGGGGGGTAATGAAAAACTGTTTTTT
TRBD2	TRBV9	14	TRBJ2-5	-	CASSVDLREATQYF	TGTGCCAGCAGCGTAGATCTGCGGGAGGCGACCCAGTACTTC
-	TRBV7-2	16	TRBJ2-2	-	CASSLESHPGTGELFF	TGTGCCAGCAGCTTAGAGTCCCACCCGGGCACCGGGGAGCTGTTTTTT
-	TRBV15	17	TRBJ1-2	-	CATSREGLAPINYGYTF	TGTGCCACCAGCAGAGAGGGGCTGGCGCCGATTAACTATGGCTACACCTTC
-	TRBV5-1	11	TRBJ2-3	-	CASSLADTQYF	TGCGCCAGCAGCTTGGCCGATACGCAGTATTTT
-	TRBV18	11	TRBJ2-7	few	CASSYNYEQYF	TGTGCCAGCTCGTACAACTACGAGCAGTACTTC
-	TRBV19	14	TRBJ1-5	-	CASSFQGSNQPQHF	TGTGCCAGTAGTTTTCAGGGAAGCAATCAGCCCCAGCATTTT
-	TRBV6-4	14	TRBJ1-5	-	CASSAFLGEQPQHF	TGTGCCAGCAGTGCCTTCTTAGGGGAGCAGCCCCAGCATTTT
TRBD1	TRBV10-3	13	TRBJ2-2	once	CAITGTGGGELFF	TGTGCCATCACTGGGACAGGCGGCGGGGAGCTGTTTTTT
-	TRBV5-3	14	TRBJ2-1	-	CARSLLGNYNEQFF	TGTGCCAGAAGCTTGTTAGGGAACTACAATGAGCAGTTCTTC
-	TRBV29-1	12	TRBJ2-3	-	CSVEPSPDTQYF	TGCAGCGTTGAACCCAGCCCAGATACGCAGTATTTT
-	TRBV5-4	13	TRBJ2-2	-	CASSLRSTGELFF	TGTGCCAGCAGCTTAAGAAGCACCGGGGAGCTGTTTTTT
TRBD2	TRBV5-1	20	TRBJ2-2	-	CASSLSLLAGGPRGTGELFF	TGCGCCAGCAGCTTGTCCCTCCTAGCGGGAGGGCCGAGGGGTACCGGGGAGCTGTTTTTT
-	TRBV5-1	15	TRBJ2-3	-	CASSLAGQTTDTQYF	TGCGCCAGCAGCTTGGCCGGACAGACCACAGATACGCAGTATTTT
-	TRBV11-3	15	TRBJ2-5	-	CASSLGRVVGETQYF	TGTGCCAGCAGCTTAGGACGCGTGGTTGGGGAGACCCAGTACTTC
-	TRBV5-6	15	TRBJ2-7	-	CASSSDSRRTYEQYF	TGTGCCAGCAGCTCTGACTCTAGGAGGACCTACGAGCAGTACTTC
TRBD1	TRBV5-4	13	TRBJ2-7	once	CASSYTGVYEQYF	TGTGCCAGCAGCTATACAGGGGTCTACGAGCAGTACTTC
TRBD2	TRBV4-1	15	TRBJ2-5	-	CASSQNSGSQETQYF	TGCGCCAGCAGCCAAAACAGCGGGAGCCAAGAGACCCAGTACTTC
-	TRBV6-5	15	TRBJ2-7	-	CASSYSSQATYEQYF	TGTGCCAGCAGTTACTCGAGCCAGGCCACCTACGAGCAGTACTTC
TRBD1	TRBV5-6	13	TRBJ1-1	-	CASSLIRTGEAFF	TGTGCCAGCAGCTTGATTCGGACAGGTGAAGCTTTCTTT
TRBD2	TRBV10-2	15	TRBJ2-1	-	CASSRTSGRFNEQFF	TGCGCCAGCAGCAGGACTAGCGGGAGGTTTAATGAGCAGTTCTTC
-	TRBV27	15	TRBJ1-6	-	CASNVFGSYNSPLHF	TGTGCCAGCAATGTCTTTGGGTCCTATAATTCACCCCTCCACTTT
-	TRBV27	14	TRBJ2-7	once	CASSFSSVAYEQYF	TGTGCCAGCAGTTTTTCCAGTGTAGCCTACGAGCAGTACTTC
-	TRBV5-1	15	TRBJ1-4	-	CASSSIGQNNEKLFF	TGCGCCAGCAGCTCCATTGGACAGAATAATGAAAAACTGTTTTTT
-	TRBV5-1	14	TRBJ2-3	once	CASSSRLGTDTQYF	TGCGCCAGCAGCTCTCGTCTAGGCACAGATACGCAGTATTTT
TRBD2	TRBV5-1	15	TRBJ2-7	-	CASTPLAGGPYEQYF	TGCGCCAGCACCCCTTTGGCGGGAGGGCCCTACGAGCAGTACTTC
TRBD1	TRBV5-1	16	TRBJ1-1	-	CASSLSLGTANTEAFF	TGCGCCAGCAGCTTGAGTCTTGGGACAGCGAACACTGAAGCTTTCTTT
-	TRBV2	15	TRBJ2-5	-	CASSDSPGRQETQYF	TGTGCCAGCAGCGATAGCCCCGGCCGTCAAGAGACCCAGTACTTC
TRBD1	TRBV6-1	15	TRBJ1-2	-	CASSDNRGRIGGYTF	TGTGCCAGCAGTGACAACAGGGGGCGCATAGGAGGCTACACCTTC
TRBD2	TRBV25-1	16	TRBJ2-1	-	CASSARLAGGGNEQFF	TGTGCCAGCAGTGCCCGACTAGCGGGAGGTGGGAATGAGCAGTTCTTC
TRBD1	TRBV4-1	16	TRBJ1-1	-	CASSRGTGPANTEAFF	TGCGCCAGCAGCCGCGGGACAGGGCCCGCGAACACTGAAGCTTTCTTT
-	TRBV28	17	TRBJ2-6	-	CASSPPLTGTGANVLTF	TGTGCCAGCAGTCCCCCCCTAACAGGGACTGGGGCCAACGTCCTGACTTTC
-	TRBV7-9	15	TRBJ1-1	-	CASSFPQGMNTEAFF	TGTGCCAGCAGCTTTCCCCAGGGAATGAACACTGAAGCTTTCTTT
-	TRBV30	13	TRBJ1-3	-	CAGGGGSGNTIYF	TGTGCCGGAGGGGGGGGCTCTGGAAACACCATATATTTT
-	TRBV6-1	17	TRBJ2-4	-	CASSEGLGGLAKNIQYF	TGTGCCAGCAGTGAGGGGCTAGGGGGATTAGCCAAAAACATTCAGTACTTC
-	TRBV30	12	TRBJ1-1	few	CAWSDLRDEAFF	TGTGCCTGGAGTGACTTGAGGGATGAAGCTTTCTTT
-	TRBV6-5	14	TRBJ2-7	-	CASKSGQVAYEQYF	TGTGCCAGCAAATCGGGGCAGGTCGCTTACGAGCAGTACTTC
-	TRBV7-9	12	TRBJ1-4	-	CASSRENEKLFF	TGTGCCAGCAGCCGGGAGAATGAAAAACTGTTTTTT